This TCR beta chain was profiled in a study of blood T cells in healthy people across ages. Regarding the study as a whole: A strong correlation was seen between TCR beta diversity and naive T cell percentage. Donors of long life had a larger count of naive CD4+ cells and greater diversity than aged donors.

Donors gave around 9.3 milliliters of peripheral blood apiece. The amount of total RNA extracted per sample was at least 5.5 micrograms. CDR1 SGHTA and CDR2 FQGNSA come from the germline V gene. The CDR3 spans 16 residues. Together with a sample-barcoded 5' primer, a J-beta primer mix was included in a second PCR lasting 7 to 11 cycles. One entry per CDR3 protein, called by TCRdb with MiXCR from the 5' RACE reads. The table shows over 1,500,000 distinct CDR3 sequences, with 49% occurring only once. With regard to this clonotype: Its antigen is still unknown. A read error may produce the germline difference seen at one junction end.

The TCR comes from a woman in her thirties or forties in good health. This rearrangement joins TRBV7-2 to TRBJ1-5; TRBD1 is a possible D gene (6 bases). The sequenced sample consisted of blood. DNA for the CDR3: TGTGCCAGCAGCTTAGGTTCCGGGACTCTGGGGGCGCCCCGGCATTTT. Its protein product is CASSLGSGTLGAPRHF. The whole variable domain, filled in from reference TRBV7-2 and TRBJ1-5, reads GAGVSQSPSNKVTEKGKDVELRCDPISGHTALYWYRQSLGQGLEFLIYFQGNSAPDKSGLPSDRFSAERTGGSVSTLTIQRTQQEDSAVYLCASSLGSGTLGAPRHFGDGTRLSIL.